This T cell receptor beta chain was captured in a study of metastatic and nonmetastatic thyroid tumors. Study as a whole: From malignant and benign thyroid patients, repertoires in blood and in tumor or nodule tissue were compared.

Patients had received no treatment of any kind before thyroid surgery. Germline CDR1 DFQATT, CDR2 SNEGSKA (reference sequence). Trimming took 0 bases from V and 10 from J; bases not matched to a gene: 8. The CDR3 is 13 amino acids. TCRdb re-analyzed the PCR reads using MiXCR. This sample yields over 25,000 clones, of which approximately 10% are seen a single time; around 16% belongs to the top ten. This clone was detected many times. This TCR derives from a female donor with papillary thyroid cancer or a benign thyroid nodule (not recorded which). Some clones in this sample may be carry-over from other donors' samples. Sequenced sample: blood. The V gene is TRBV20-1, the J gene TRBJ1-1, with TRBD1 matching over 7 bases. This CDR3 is CSAREDDRDGAFF. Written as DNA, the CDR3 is TGCAGTGCTAGAGAGGACGACAGGGACGGAGCTTTCTTT.